The 9 T cell receptor beta chains below were found in one sample sequenced in a study of cytomegalovirus exposure and HLA in healthy donors. A multiplex PCR was run with 60 Vbeta primers and 13 Jbeta primers. The repertoire was sequenced with immunoSEQ multiplex PCR; TCRdb's copy has only in-frame clones and lacks some. This sample yields approximately 120,000 clones, of which roughly 80% are seen a single time; roughly 3.1% belongs to the top ten. Sequenced material: PBMCs. Receptors originate from a man aged 25 to 40 in good health and CMV-seronegative.

The genes are TRBV29-1 and TRBJ1-4, with D possibly matching TRBD1 (6 bases). V was clipped by 3 bases and J by 4 bases, with 15 bases between them. The CDR3 consists of 15 residues. CDR1 is SQVTM and CDR2 is ANQGSEA in the germline V gene. The CDR3 nucleotides are TGCAGCGTTGAGGCGGGGGGGCCTTTTAATGAAAAACTGTTTTTT. Its protein is CSVEAGGPFNEKLFF.

V usage is TRBV7-9 and J usage is TRBJ2-4; 7 bases fit TRBD1. CDR1 SEHNR and CDR2 FQNEAQ come from the germline V gene (reference sequence). V shed 5 bases and J 2 bases; nucleotides not matched to a gene: 12. The CDR3 is 17 amino acids. CDR3 residues: CASSPIGDRASKNIQYF. CDR3 DNA: TGTGCCAGCAGCCCTATAGGAGACAGGGCCTCCAAAAACATTCAGTACTTC.

This clone was seen a few times. The genes are TRBV28 and TRBJ2-5; D remains ambiguous. This CDR3 is built from 13 residues. CDR1 MDHEN and CDR2 SYDVKM come from the germline V gene. Between the trimmed V and J ends, which lost 3 bases and 5 bases, there was a span of 10 bases. CDR3 coding DNA: TGTGCCAGCAGTTTGAGAGGCCTCGAGACCCAGTACTTC. Translation gives CASSLRGLETQYF.

The chain uses TRBV19 and TRBJ2-6; the D gene is possibly TRBD1 (6 bases). CDR3 size: 16 residues. Per germline, CDR1 LNHDA and CDR2 SQIVND (reference sequence). V lost 5 bases and J 2 bases, leaving 13 bases between the germline ends. The CDR3 region is CASSYAGVAGANVLTF. The CDR3 nucleotides are TGTGCCAGTAGTTACGCAGGGGTCGCTGGGGCCAACGTCCTGACTTTC.

As concerns this clone: In this CDR3 the conserved last residue, phenylalanine or tryptophan, is missing, so a read error is likely. It is unclear where the CDR3 begins or ends on the DNA, so no DNA is shown, and the CDR3 is as TCRdb lists it. The V and J genes are TRBV9 and TRBJ1-1. The CDR3 contains 11 residues when both ends are counted. CDR1 is SGDLS, CDR2 YYNGEE, per germline. The CDR3 spells CASSSDGGALV.

V gene TRBV5-4 combines with J gene TRBJ2-5; maybe TRBD2 (6 bases). CDR1 is SGHNT, CDR2 YYREEE, per germline (reference sequence). The CDR3 has 14 amino acids. V was shortened by 4 bases and J by 5 bases, with 15 bases between the two germline ends. CDR3 sequence: CASSPGTGAETQYF. As DNA, the CDR3 is TGTGCCAGCAGCCCGGGAACGGGAGCTGAGACCCAGTACTTC.

This clone was seen a few times. V is TRBV7-6 and J is TRBJ1-1, with a possible D match to TRBD1 (5 bases). The germline V and J ends were trimmed by 1 base and 4 bases, with 16 bases remaining between them. Germline lookup yields CDR1 SGHVS and CDR2 FNYEAQ. This CDR3 spans 16 amino acids. The CDR3 region is CASSLGGGDYPTEAFF. The CDR3 nucleotides are TGTGCCAGCAGCTTAGGGGGAGGGGATTATCCCACTGAAGCTTTCTTT. The whole variable domain, remainder taken from reference TRBV7-6 and TRBJ1-1, is GAGVSQSPRYKVTKRGQDVALRCDPISGHVSLYWYRQALGQGPEFLTYFNYEAQQDKSGLPNDRFSAERPEGSISTLTIQRTEQRDSAMYRCASSLGGGDYPTEAFFGQGTRLTVV.

The genes are TRBV9 and TRBJ2-7; 7 bases fit TRBD1. The V segment lost 0 bases and the J segment 0 bases; nucleotides outside the gene matches: 3. This CDR3 has 15 residues. CDR1 and CDR2 from the germline V gene are SGDLS and YYNGEE. The CDR3 coding sequence is TGTGCCAGCAGCGTAGGGTCAGGGGGCTCCTACGAGCAGTACTTC. This encodes CASSVGSGGSYEQYF.

The chain employs TRBV27 and TRBJ2-1; no clear D. Germline lookup yields CDR1 MNHEY and CDR2 SMNVEV (reference sequence). This CDR3 has 12 amino acids. V shed 0 bases and J shed 10 bases, with 7 bases lying between them. The CDR3 sequence is CASSLSNGEQFF. The DNA of the CDR3 is TGTGCCAGCAGTTTATCGAACGGGGAGCAGTTCTTC.